The next 15 T cell receptor beta chains were all read from a single sample in a study of blood T cell repertoires in COVID-19 (dated by TCRdb to the early 2020s). The library was prepared using the immunoSEQ multiplex PCR assay. The immuneACCESS repertoire file appears here via TCRdb, limited to in-frame rearrangements. These files lack a portion of the clones; in checked studies, under half of the deficit traces to unresolved V genes, and the cause of the others is not known. This sample holds approximately 260,000 clones; about 80% were observed only once. Clones ranked in the top ten supply around 9.9% of the sample. Source material: peripheral blood. These receptors were taken from a woman of 80 years or more with acute or convalescent COVID-19.

This clone was recorded a few times. CDR3: CASSVRRVNEKLFF. CDR3 sequence (DNA): TGTGCCAGCAGCGTGAGACGGGTTAATGAAAAACTGTTTTTT. This chain joins TRBV27 and TRBJ1-4; D gene uncertain. CDR3 length equals 14 residues. Germline V gene data show CDR1 as MNHEY and CDR2 as SMNVEV (reference sequence). Trimming pared 6 bases from V and 4 bases from J, leaving 12 bases between.

V is TRBV28 and J is TRBJ2-7; maybe TRBD2 (6 bases). This CDR3 contains 15 residues. Looked up from germline, CDR1 is MDHEN and CDR2 is SYDVKM. The ends were cut back, 6 bases at V and 2 bases at J, with 17 bases in the middle. CDR3 sequence (DNA): TGTGCCAGCAGGGGCGCAGGGAGGAGGCCCTACGAGCAGTACTTC. Protein product: CASRGAGRRPYEQYF.

The chain recombines TRBV11-3 with TRBJ2-5; D is possibly TRBD1 (6 bases). V lost 5 bases and J lost 5, with 12 bases in between. The CDR3 has 13 amino acids. The germline V gene has CDR1 SGHNT and CDR2 YENEEA. The CDR3 nucleotides are TGTGCCAGCAGCCCCCAGGGGAAGGAGACCCAGTACTTC. Protein sequence: CASSPQGKETQYF.

The chain has TRBV7-6 and TRBJ2-3, with D possibly matching TRBD1 (6 bases). This CDR3 has 15 residues. Trimming took 4 bases from V and 2 from J, leaving 13 bases between them. Per germline, CDR1 SGHVS and CDR2 FNYEAQ. CDR3 bases: TGTGCCAGCAGCTCTCCGGGACAAACCACAGATACGCAGTATTTT. Translation: CASSSPGQTTDTQYF.

J is TRBJ2-1 and V is TRBV19, with 12 bases lining up with TRBD2. Trimming cost V 7 bases and J 4 bases; bases outside gene matches: 5. The CDR3 covers 15 residues. Germline values: CDR1 LNHDA, CDR2 SQIVND (reference sequence). CDR3 loop: CASIPSGGGYNEQFF. CDR3 DNA sequence: TGTGCCAGTATCCCTAGCGGGGGGGGTTACAATGAGCAGTTCTTC.

V is TRBV30 and J is TRBJ1-5, with D perhaps TRBD1 (6 bases). Trimming stripped 1 base from V and 5 bases from J, with 9 bases between. The germline V gene has CDR1 GTSNPN and CDR2 SVGIG (reference sequence). The CDR3 totals 13 residues. The CDR3 DNA reads TGTGCCTGGAGTGACAGGGCAGATCAGCCCCAGCATTTT. This encodes CAWSDRADQPQHF.

The rearrangement joins TRBV6-2 or TRBV6-3 to TRBJ2-3; TRBD1 matches at 9 bases. V lost 6 bases and J lost 6; bases outside the gene matches: 4. This CDR3 has 13 amino acids. CDR1 MNHEY and CDR2 SVGEGT come from the germline V gene. The CDR3 sequence: CASSGTGWDTQYF. DNA of the CDR3: TGTGCCAGCAGCGGGACAGGGTGGGATACGCAGTATTTT.

This CDR3 is CASSHRGGNTGELFF. The DNA for the CDR3 is TGTGCCAGCAGCCACAGGGGTGGGAACACCGGGGAGCTGTTTTTT. The genes are TRBV11-1 and TRBJ2-2, with 7 bases that match TRBD1. CDR3 size: 15 residues. CDR1 SGHAT and CDR2 FQDESV come from the germline V gene (reference sequence). V shed 5 bases and J 1 base; nucleotides not matched to a gene: 4.

The chain couples TRBV7-3 to TRBJ1-1, with D unclear. The germline V gene has CDR1 SGHTA and CDR2 FQGTGA. Trimming cost V 6 bases and J 0 bases, with 8 bases left between them. The CDR3 runs to 13 residues. This CDR3 is CASSRRMNTEAFF. The CDR3 nucleotides are TGTGCCAGCAGTCGTCGTATGAACACTGAAGCTTTCTTT.

The chain uses TRBV28 and TRBJ1-5, with D maybe TRBD1 (6 bases). Germline CDR1 reads MDHEN; CDR2 reads SYDVKM. Trimming removed 1 base at V and 5 bases at J, with 9 bases between. CDR3 length: 14 amino acids. Here the CDR3 reads CASSLSGVHQPQHF. In DNA form, the CDR3 reads TGTGCCAGCAGTTTATCAGGGGTTCATCAGCCCCAGCATTTT.

This chain uses TRBV3-1 (or the pseudogene TRBV3-2) with TRBJ2-2; the D is unclear. The V gene's germline CDR1 is LGHDT and CDR2 YNNKEL (reference sequence). The CDR3 length is 17 residues. V dropped 4 bases and J dropped 0 bases, with 15 bases sitting between them. CDR3 in DNA: TGTGCCAGCAGCCCCTCAATCATTGCGGCGAACACCGGGGAGCTGTTTTTT. Its protein is CASSPSIIAANTGELFF.

The rearrangement links TRBV18 to TRBJ2-5; D might be TRBD2 (6 bases). Germline assignment: CDR1 KGHSH and CDR2 LQKENI. This CDR3 has 13 residues. The ends were cut back, 3 bases at V and 5 bases at J, with 10 bases in the middle. The CDR3 coding sequence is TGTGCCAGCTCACCCCCTAGCGAGGAGACCCAGTACTTC. Translation gives CASSPPSEETQYF.

The V gene is TRBV5-1, the J gene TRBJ2-1; 7 bases match TRBD1. Trimming removed 3 bases from V and 9 bases from J; junction bases left unmatched: 12. The CDR3 loop spans 15 amino acids. Germline-derived CDR1 and CDR2 are SGHRS and YFSETQ. In DNA form, the CDR3 reads TGCGCCAGCAGCTCTTCTCGGGACAGTCTAAGTGAGCAGTTCTTC. Translating gives CASSSSRDSLSEQFF.

The J gene is TRBJ2-1, the V gene TRBV10-3; perhaps TRBD2 as D (5 bases). CDR1 and CDR2 from the germline V gene are ENHRY and SYGVKD. The V gene lost 4 bases and the J gene lost 3 bases, with 13 bases spanning the gap. This CDR3 comprises 15 residues. CDR3 nucleotide sequence: TGTGCCATCAGTGTCAAGCCCGCGGGCTACAATGAGCAGTTCTTC. Encoded protein: CAISVKPAGYNEQFF.

The chain recombines TRBV7-8 with TRBJ2-2; the D gene is possibly TRBD2 (5 bases). The V gene's germline CDR1 is SGHVS and CDR2 FQNEAQ. V was pared by 1 base and J by 0 bases, with 15 bases between. This CDR3 spans 18 amino acids. CDR3 in DNA: TGTGCCAGCAGCTTAGTTTTGGTGGCCGGGGCGAACACCGGGGAGCTGTTTTTT. It codes for CASSLVLVAGANTGELFF.